A single sample is the source of the 21 T cell receptor beta chains below, sequenced in a study of blood T cell repertoires in COVID-19. The method was immunoSEQ multiplex PCR; TCRdb's version includes in-frame clones alone and lacks a portion of them. The data show 150,000 to 190,000 clones, with approximately 80% seen just once and 0.5% to 0.65% held by the top ten. Material: peripheral blood. The receptors here all came from a man in his 60s with acute or convalescent COVID-19.

The gene calls are TRBV3-1 (or the pseudogene TRBV3-2) and TRBJ1-2, with D perhaps TRBD1 (6 bases). The germline V gene has CDR1 LGHDT and CDR2 YNNKEL (reference sequence). V lost 0 bases and J 5 bases, leaving 19 bases between the germline ends. This CDR3 is 17 amino acids long. CDR3 sequence (DNA): TGTGCCAGCAGCCAAGAGGGGGGGGGACACCGAACATATGGCTACACCTTC. Encoded protein: CASSQEGGGHRTYGYTF.

The V and J genes are TRBV6-5 and TRBJ1-5, with 8 bases lining up with TRBD1. V shed 6 bases, J shed 4 bases, and the junction held 8 bases outside the gene matches. The CDR3 has 15 amino acids. Germline assignment: CDR1 MNHEY and CDR2 SVGAGI. In DNA, the CDR3 is TGTGCCAGCAGCGACTACAGGGGGGTGAATCAGCCCCAGCATTTT. Translating it yields CASSDYRGVNQPQHF.

The chain is built from TRBV28 and TRBJ1-3; a weak D match, TRBD1 (6 bases). Germline CDR1 and CDR2: MDHEN and SYDVKM. This CDR3 region has 20 residues. Trimming stripped 8 bases from V and 0 bases from J, with 29 bases between. CDR3 sequence: CASGPLGAGSHLSSGNTIYF. Written as DNA, the CDR3 is TGTGCCAGCGGCCCCCTGGGGGCAGGTTCTCACCTAAGCTCTGGAAACACCATATATTTT.

J is TRBJ1-6 and V is TRBV4-1; no clear D. The CDR3 extends over 16 amino acids. Trimming removed 0 bases from V and 2 bases from J, with 8 bases in between. The germline V gene encodes CDR1 MGHRA and CDR2 YSYEKL. The CDR3 reads CASSQDQIAYNSPLHF. DNA for the CDR3: TGCGCCAGCAGCCAAGATCAGATCGCCTATAATTCACCCCTCCACTTT.

The chain couples TRBV5-4 to TRBJ2-1; possibly TRBD2 for D (6 bases). CDR3 length: 15 residues. The ends were cut back, 4 bases at V and 4 bases at J, with 15 bases in the middle. Per the germline V gene, CDR1 is SGHNT and CDR2 is YYREEE (reference sequence). The CDR3: CASSGKRLAYNEQFF. CDR3 nucleotide sequence: TGTGCCAGCAGCGGGAAGCGTCTAGCGTACAATGAGCAGTTCTTC.

This clone was detected once. This CDR3 reads CASSYFRSRGTDTQYF. The DNA for the CDR3 is TGTGCCAGCAGTTACTTTCGCTCGAGGGGCACAGATACGCAGTATTTT. The rearrangement uses TRBV6-2 or TRBV6-3 and TRBJ2-3; tentative D call: TRBD2 (5 bases). Trimming removed 1 base at V and 1 base at J, with 12 bases between. CDR3 length: 16 amino acids. Germline V gene lookup returns CDR1 MNHEY and CDR2 SVGEGT.

The rearrangement links TRBV4-3 to TRBJ2-7; no reliable D call. V gave up 5 bases and J gave up 0 bases, with 14 bases separating them. CDR3 length: 15 residues. Germline-derived CDR1 and CDR2 are LGHNA and YSLEER. Here the CDR3 reads CASSEAWVVSYEQYF. CDR3 DNA sequence: TGCGCCAGCAGCGAGGCATGGGTTGTCTCCTACGAGCAGTACTTC.

This chain uses TRBV29-1 with TRBJ1-3, with 8 bases lining up with TRBD1. J gave up 0 bases and V 7 bases, and 8 bases lay outside the gene matches. Germline V lookup: CDR1 SQVTM, CDR2 ANQGSEA. This CDR3 region has 15 residues. The CDR3 nucleotides are TGCAGCGCCCGCCCAGGGGGCTCCTCTGGAAACACCATATATTTT. This sequence encodes CSARPGGSSGNTIYF.

This clone was recorded only once. The genes are TRBV27 and TRBJ2-7; D is undetermined. Trimming removed 7 bases from V and 1 base from J, with 14 bases in between. This CDR3 region has 14 residues. Germline-derived CDR1 and CDR2 are MNHEY and SMNVEV (reference sequence). The CDR3 is CASKPLGRSYEQYF. The CDR3, as DNA: TGTGCCAGCAAGCCCCTGGGCCGATCCTACGAGCAGTACTTC.

The chain carries TRBV19 and TRBJ2-5; the match to TRBD2 covers 8 bases. With V trimmed by 3 bases and J by 1 base, 7 bases remained unmatched. CDR1 LNHDA and CDR2 SQIVND come from the germline V gene (reference sequence). The CDR3 has 16 amino acids. This chain's CDR3 is CASSMAGGGSQETQYF. The CDR3 region has the DNA TGTGCCAGTAGTATGGCCGGCGGGGGGTCCCAAGAGACCCAGTACTTC.

The V call is TRBV6-5, the J call TRBJ1-1; weak D call: TRBD1 (5 bases). Germline V lookup: CDR1 MNHEY, CDR2 SVGAGI. The CDR3 has 15 amino acids. Trimming took 0 bases from V and 2 from J, leaving 10 bases between them. This CDR3 is CASSYSGDSNTEAFF. CDR3 DNA: TGTGCCAGCAGTTACTCAGGGGATTCCAACACTGAAGCTTTCTTT.

This rearrangement joins TRBV2 to TRBJ2-5; D possibly corresponds to TRBD1 (6 bases). Germline values: CDR1 SNHLY, CDR2 FYNNEI. V gave up 4 bases and J gave up 5 bases, with 14 bases separating them. This CDR3 is 14 amino acids long. The CDR3: CASSGPQGTETQYF. CDR3 DNA sequence: TGTGCCAGCAGTGGTCCGCAGGGGACGGAGACCCAGTACTTC.

This sequence joins TRBV9 and TRBJ2-3; D perhaps matches TRBD2 (6 bases). Germline V lookup: CDR1 SGDLS, CDR2 YYNGEE. This CDR3 has 16 residues. V was cut by 4 bases and J by 1 base, with 16 bases left in between. The CDR3 protein is CASSTQSGLRTDTQYF. Written as DNA, the CDR3 is TGTGCCAGCAGCACTCAATCGGGACTTCGCACAGATACGCAGTATTTT. The variable domain in full, with the rest retrieved from reference TRBV9 and TRBJ2-3, is DSGVTQTPKHLITATGQRVTLRCSPRSGDLSVYWYQQSLDQGLQFLIQYYNGEERAKGNILERFSAQQFPDLHSELNLSSLELGDSALYFCASSTQSGLRTDTQYFGPGTRLTVL.

The V call is TRBV5-8, the J call TRBJ2-5; perhaps TRBD2 as D (6 bases). V lost 4 bases to trimming and J lost 6 bases, with 13 bases between them. Germline loops: CDR1 SGHTS, CDR2 YDEGEE. This CDR3 spans 13 amino acids. The chain's CDR3 is CASSLEEGKTQYF. The CDR3 region has the DNA TGTGCCAGCAGCCTGGAGGAGGGAAAGACCCAGTACTTC.

J is TRBJ2-1 and V is TRBV19, with a weak D call TRBD2 (6 bases). CDR1 is LNHDA, CDR2 SQIVND, per germline (reference sequence). CDR3 length: 14 amino acids. V lost 7 bases, J lost 7 bases, and 17 bases lay in between. CDR3 coding DNA: TGTGCCAGTACCCGGAGGGGCCTAGGGAATGAGCAGTTCTTC. This sequence encodes CASTRRGLGNEQFF.

This chain connects TRBV7-6 to TRBJ1-1, with TRBD1 as a possible D gene (6 bases). V shed 4 bases and J shed 0 bases, with 15 bases lying between them. The CDR3 has 16 residues. Germline V CDR1 and CDR2: SGHVS, FNYEAQ. The CDR3 here is CASSSRQVPMNTEAFF. For the CDR3, the DNA is TGTGCCAGCAGCTCTCGACAGGTGCCTATGAACACTGAAGCTTTCTTT.

This clone was counted only a few times. The gene calls are TRBV27 and TRBJ2-7; the match to TRBD1 covers 7 bases. V was clipped by 7 bases and J by 2 bases; unmatched bases: 11. The CDR3 covers 15 residues. CDR1 MNHEY and CDR2 SMNVEV come from the germline V gene (reference sequence). As DNA, the CDR3 is TGTGCCAGCACCCTGAAGGCAGGGGGACCCTACGAGCAGTACTTC. Amino acid sequence: CASTLKAGGPYEQYF.

The table lists this clone with a count of one. The chain recombines TRBV3-1 (or the pseudogene TRBV3-2) with TRBJ2-5; 8 positions match TRBD1. Germline V lookup: CDR1 LGHDT, CDR2 YNNKEL (reference sequence). This CDR3 contains 14 residues. The trim removed 4 bases at V and 4 bases at J, leaving 5 bases unmatched. The CDR3 DNA is TGTGCCAGCAGCCCCGGACAGGGCAGAGAGACCCAGTACTTC. Its protein product is CASSPGQGRETQYF.

The count of this clone is one. This chain joins TRBV2 and TRBJ2-1, with 7 bases fitting TRBD2. V dropped 7 bases and J dropped 7; count of bases not matched to a gene: 4. In germline, CDR1 is SNHLY, CDR2 FYNNEI. This CDR3 contains 12 residues. The CDR3 DNA follows: TGTGCCAGCAAAGAGGGAGGGAATGAGCAGTTCTTC. This codes for CASKEGGNEQFF.

J is TRBJ2-3 and V is TRBV13; 7 nucleotides match TRBD2. The germline V gene has CDR1 PRHDT and CDR2 FYEKMQ (reference sequence). V lost 5 bases and J lost 3; bases outside the gene matches: 11. The CDR3 has 16 residues. This CDR3 is CASSARGSGATDTQYF. The CDR3, as DNA: TGTGCCAGCAGCGCGAGAGGAAGCGGGGCAACAGATACGCAGTATTTT.

The chain joins TRBV5-1 to TRBJ1-1; 9 nucleotides match TRBD1. Trimming removed 6 bases from V and 4 bases from J; junction bases left unmatched: 4. The germline gives CDR1 SGHRS, CDR2 YFSETQ. There are 13 residues in the CDR3. CDR3 loop: CASKGTGPTEAFF. The CDR3 nucleotides read TGCGCCAGCAAGGGGACAGGGCCCACTGAAGCTTTCTTT.